This T cell receptor (beta chain) emerged from a study of blood T cell repertoires in COVID-19. About the study: The United States, Italy and Spain supplied acute and convalescent COVID-19 samples. PBMCs, B-cell-depleted T cells, or T cells were the source of the cDNA or gDNA that made up the material.

As originally analysed: Nucleated cell number was recorded as an estimate derived from reference gene primer amplification. Profiled with immunoSEQ multiplex PCR; TCRdb holds only in-frame clones, not every one. D and trimming come from the DNA, and the V and J calls and clone size come from that table. This sample carries approximately 280,000 clones, roughly 90% of them seen once, and the ten largest clones take 2% to 2.5%. The receptor was derived from a man aged 50-59 years with acute or convalescent COVID-19. Sequencing was performed on peripheral blood.

The CDR3 DNA sequence: TGCGCCAGCAGCAACGGACAGATTGGGTTTCAGGACACTGAAGCTTTCTTT. It translates to CASSNGQIGFQDTEAFF. The J gene is TRBJ1-1, the V gene TRBV5-1; TRBD1 might be the D (6 bases). CDR1 and CDR2 (germline): SGHRS, YFSETQ. Trimming removed 4 bases at V and 3 bases at J, with 22 bases between. The length of the CDR3 is 17 residues. Full variable domain (outside the CDR3, taken from reference TRBV5-1 and TRBJ1-1): KAGVTQTPRYLIKTRGQQVTLSCSPISGHRSVSWYQQTPGQGLQFLFEYFSETQRNKGNFPGRFSGRQFSNSRSEMNVSTLELGDSALYLCASSNGQIGFQDTEAFFGQGTRLTVV.